The present TCR beta chain was sequenced within a study of blood T cell repertoires in COVID-19. This CDR3 has 15 residues. After removal of 2 bases from V and 2 bases from J, the junction contained 4 bases not matched to a gene. Per germline, CDR1 SGHVS and CDR2 FNYEAQ. Produced via immunoSEQ multiplex PCR; TCRdb's table is partial and in-frame only. Here the sample spans around 260,000 clones, around nine tenths being singletons. The rearrangement joins TRBV7-6 to TRBJ2-3, with TRBD2 matching over 7 bases. This clonotype was sampled from a man aged 30 to 39 with active or convalescent COVID-19. Sequenced material: peripheral blood. The CDR3 DNA is TGTGCCAGCAGCTTATCGAGCGGGGACACAGATACGCAGTATTTT. It translates to CASSLSSGDTDTQYF.